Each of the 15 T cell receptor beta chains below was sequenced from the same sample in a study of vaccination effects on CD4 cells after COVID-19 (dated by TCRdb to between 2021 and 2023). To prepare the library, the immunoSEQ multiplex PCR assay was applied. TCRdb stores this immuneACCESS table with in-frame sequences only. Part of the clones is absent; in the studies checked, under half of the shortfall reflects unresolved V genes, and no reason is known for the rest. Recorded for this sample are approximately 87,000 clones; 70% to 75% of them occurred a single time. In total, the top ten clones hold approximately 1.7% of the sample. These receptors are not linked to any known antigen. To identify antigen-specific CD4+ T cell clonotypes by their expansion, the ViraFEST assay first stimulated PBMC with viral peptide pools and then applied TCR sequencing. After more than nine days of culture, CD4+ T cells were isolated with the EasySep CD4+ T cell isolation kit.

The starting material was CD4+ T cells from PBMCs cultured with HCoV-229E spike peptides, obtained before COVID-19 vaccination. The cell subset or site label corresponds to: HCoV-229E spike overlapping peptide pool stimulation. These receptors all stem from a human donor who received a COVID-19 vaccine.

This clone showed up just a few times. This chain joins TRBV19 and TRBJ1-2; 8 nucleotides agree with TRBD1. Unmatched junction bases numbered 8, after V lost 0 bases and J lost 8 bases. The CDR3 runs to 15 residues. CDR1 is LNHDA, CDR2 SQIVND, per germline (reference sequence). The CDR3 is CASSIDIGQGGGYTF. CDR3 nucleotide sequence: TGTGCCAGTAGTATAGATATAGGACAGGGCGGCGGCTACACCTTC. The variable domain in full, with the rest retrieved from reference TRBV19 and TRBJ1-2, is DGGITQSPKYLFRKEGQNVTLSCEQNLNHDAMYWYRQDPGQGLRLIYYSQIVNDFQKGDIAEGYSVSREKKESFPLTVTSAQKNPTAFYLCASSIDIGQGGGYTFGSGTRLTVV.

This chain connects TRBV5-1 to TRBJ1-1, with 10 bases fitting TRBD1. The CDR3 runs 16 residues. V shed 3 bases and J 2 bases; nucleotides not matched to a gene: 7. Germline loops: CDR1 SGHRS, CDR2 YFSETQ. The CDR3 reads CASSSNRDRGNTEAFF. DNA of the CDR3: TGCGCCAGCAGCTCAAACCGGGACAGGGGTAACACTGAAGCTTTCTTT.

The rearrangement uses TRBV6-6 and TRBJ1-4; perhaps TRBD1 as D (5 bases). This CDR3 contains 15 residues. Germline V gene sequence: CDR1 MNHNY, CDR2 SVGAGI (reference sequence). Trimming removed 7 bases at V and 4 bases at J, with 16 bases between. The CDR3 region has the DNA TGTGCCAGCAAATCCGGGGGGGGGTATAATGAAAAACTGTTTTTT. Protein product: CASKSGGGYNEKLFF.

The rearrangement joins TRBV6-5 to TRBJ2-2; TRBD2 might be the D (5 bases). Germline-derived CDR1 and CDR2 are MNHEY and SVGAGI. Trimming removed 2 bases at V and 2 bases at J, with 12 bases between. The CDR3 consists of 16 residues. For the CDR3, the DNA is TGTGCCAGCAGTTACACGACACTAGGAAACACCGGGGAGCTGTTTTTT. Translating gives CASSYTTLGNTGELFF.

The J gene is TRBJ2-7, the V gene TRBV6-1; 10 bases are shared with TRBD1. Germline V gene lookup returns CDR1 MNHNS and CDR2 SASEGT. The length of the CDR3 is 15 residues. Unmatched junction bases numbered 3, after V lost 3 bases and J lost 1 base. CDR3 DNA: TGTGCCAGCAGTGAGGGACAGGGGTTTTCCTACGAGCAGTACGTC. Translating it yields CASSEGQGFSYEQYV.

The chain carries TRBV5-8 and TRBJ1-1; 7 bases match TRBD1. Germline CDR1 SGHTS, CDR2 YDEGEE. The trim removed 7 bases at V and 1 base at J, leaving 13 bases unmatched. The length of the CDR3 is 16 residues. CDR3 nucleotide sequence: TGTGCCAGCCCTAACGCCCCCGGACAGGAGAACACTGAAGCTTTCTTT. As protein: CASPNAPGQENTEAFF.

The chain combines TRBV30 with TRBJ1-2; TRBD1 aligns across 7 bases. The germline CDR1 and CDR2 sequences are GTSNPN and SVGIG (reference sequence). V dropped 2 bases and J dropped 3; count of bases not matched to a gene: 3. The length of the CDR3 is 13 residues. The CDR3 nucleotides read TGTGCCTGGAGTAAACAGGGGCACTATGGCTACACCTTC. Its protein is CAWSKQGHYGYTF.

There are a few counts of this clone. CDR3 sequence: CASRIQGFNEQFF. The CDR3 DNA reads TGTGCCAGCAGAATTCAGGGTTTCAATGAGCAGTTCTTC. The chain carries TRBV2 and TRBJ2-1, with D possibly TRBD1 on 5 matching bases. Germline V gives CDR1 SNHLY, CDR2 FYNNEI. This CDR3 comprises 13 residues. V lost 6 bases and J 6 bases, leaving 12 bases between the germline ends.

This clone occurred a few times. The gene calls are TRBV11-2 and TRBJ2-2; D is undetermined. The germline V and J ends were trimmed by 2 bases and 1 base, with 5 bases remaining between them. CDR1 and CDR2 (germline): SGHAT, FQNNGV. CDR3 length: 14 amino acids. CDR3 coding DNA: TGTGCCAGCAGCTTAAGGAGGAACACCGGGGAGCTGTTTTTT. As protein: CASSLRRNTGELFF.

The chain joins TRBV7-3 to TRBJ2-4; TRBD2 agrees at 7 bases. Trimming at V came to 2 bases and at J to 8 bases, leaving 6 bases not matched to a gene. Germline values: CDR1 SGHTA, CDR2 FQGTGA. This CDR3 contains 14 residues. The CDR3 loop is CASSLRGDVDIQYF. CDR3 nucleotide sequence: TGTGCCAGCAGCTTACGGGGGGACGTGGACATTCAGTACTTC.

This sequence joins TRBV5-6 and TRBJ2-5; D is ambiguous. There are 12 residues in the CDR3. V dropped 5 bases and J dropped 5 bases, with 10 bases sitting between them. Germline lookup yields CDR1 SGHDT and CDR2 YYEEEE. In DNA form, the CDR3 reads TGTGCCAGCAGATCTGCATGGGAGACCCAGTACTTC. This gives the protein CASRSAWETQYF. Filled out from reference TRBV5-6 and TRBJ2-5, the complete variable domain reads DAGVTQSPTHLIKTRGQQVTLRCSPKSGHDTVSWYQQALGQGPQFIFQYYEEEERQRGNFPDRFSGHQFPNYSSELNVNALLLGDSALYLCASRSAWETQYFGPGTRLLVL.

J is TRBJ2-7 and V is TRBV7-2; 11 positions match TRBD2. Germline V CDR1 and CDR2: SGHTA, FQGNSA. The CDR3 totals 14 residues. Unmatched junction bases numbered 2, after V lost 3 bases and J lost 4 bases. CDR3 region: CASSFSGGAYEQYV. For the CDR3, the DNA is TGTGCCAGCAGCTTTAGCGGGGGGGCGTACGAGCAGTACGTC.

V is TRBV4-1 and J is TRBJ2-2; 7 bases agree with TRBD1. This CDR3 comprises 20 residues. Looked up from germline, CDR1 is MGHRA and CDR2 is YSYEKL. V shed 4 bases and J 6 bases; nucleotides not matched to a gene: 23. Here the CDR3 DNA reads TGCGCCAGCAGCCGCCAAGACGTCTCGGGATATACCACAGGGGCCGGGGAGCTGTTTTTT. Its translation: CASSRQDVSGYTTGAGELFF.

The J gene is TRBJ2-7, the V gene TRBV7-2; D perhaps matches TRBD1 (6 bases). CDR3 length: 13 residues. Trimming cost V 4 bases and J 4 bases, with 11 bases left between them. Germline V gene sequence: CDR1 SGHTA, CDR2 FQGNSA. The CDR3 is CASSWGPTYEQYV. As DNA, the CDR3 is TGTGCCAGCAGCTGGGGGCCGACATACGAGCAGTACGTC.

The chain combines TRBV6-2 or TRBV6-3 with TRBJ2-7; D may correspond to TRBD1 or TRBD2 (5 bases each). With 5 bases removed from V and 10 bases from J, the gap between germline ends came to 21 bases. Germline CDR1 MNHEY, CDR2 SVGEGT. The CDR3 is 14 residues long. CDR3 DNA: TGTGCCAGCAGTAATACACGGGGCCTAGGCATCCAGTACGTC. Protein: CASSNTRGLGIQYV.